This T cell receptor beta chain came from a study of somatic mutations in cytotoxic T cells in rheumatoid arthritis. As healthy controls, the study included blood donors who had a median age of about 51 years (range roughly 20-70) and were about 56% female. Germline loops: CDR1 SGDLS, CDR2 YYNGEE. The V gene lost 0 bases and the J gene lost 3 bases, with 17 bases spanning the gap. This CDR3 spans 17 amino acids. Repertoires were generated with immunoSEQ multiplex PCR, while TCRdb's copy carries only in-frame clones and drops some. This table holds about 12,000 clones, 70% to 85% found once. Sequencing was performed on CD8+ T cells sorted from blood. The receptor comes from a woman between 35 and 50 years old in good health. This rearrangement joins TRBV9 to TRBJ2-3; D perhaps matches TRBD2 (7 bases). The CDR3, as DNA: TGTGCCAGCAGCGTAGAGGCTAGCGGAAGGGGGACAGATACGCAGTATTTT. Translating gives CASSVEASGRGTDTQYF.